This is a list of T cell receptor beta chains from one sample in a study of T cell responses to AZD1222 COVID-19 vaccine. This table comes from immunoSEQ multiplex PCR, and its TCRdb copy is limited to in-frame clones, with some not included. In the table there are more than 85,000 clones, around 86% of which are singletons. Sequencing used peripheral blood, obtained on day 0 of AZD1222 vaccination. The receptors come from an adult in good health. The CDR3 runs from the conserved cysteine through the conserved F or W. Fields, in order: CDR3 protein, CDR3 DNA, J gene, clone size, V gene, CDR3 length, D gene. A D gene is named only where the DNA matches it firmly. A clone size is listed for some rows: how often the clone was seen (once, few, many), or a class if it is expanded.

CDR3 protein: CASSEGWGANYGYTF
CDR3 DNA: TGTGCCAGCAGTGAGGGCTGGGGAGCTAACTATGGCTACACCTTC
J gene: TRBJ1-2
clone size: -
V gene: TRBV25-1
CDR3 length: 15
D gene: -

CDR3 protein: CASSAGRRENSPLHF
CDR3 DNA: TGTGCCAGCAGCGCCGGACGGCGGGAGAATTCACCCCTCCACTTT
J gene: TRBJ1-6
clone size: -
V gene: TRBV9
CDR3 length: 15
D gene: -

CDR3 protein: CASSTAWGTSGNNEQFF
CDR3 DNA: TGTGCCAGTAGTACCGCCTGGGGAACTAGCGGAAACAATGAGCAGTTCTTC
J gene: TRBJ2-1
clone size: -
V gene: TRBV19
CDR3 length: 17
D gene: TRBD2

CDR3 protein: CASSLYRGQSYNSPLHF
CDR3 DNA: TGTGCCAGCAGCCTCTACAGGGGCCAGTCCTATAATTCACCCCTCCACTTT
J gene: TRBJ1-6
clone size: -
V gene: TRBV4-2
CDR3 length: 17
D gene: TRBD1

CDR3 protein: CASSVGNGGYTF
CDR3 DNA: TGTGCCAGCAGCGTAGGAAACGGTGGCTACACCTTC
J gene: TRBJ1-2
clone size: -
V gene: TRBV9
CDR3 length: 12
D gene: -

CDR3 protein: CASSRQGGGNTIYF
CDR3 DNA: TGTGCCAGCAGTAGACAGGGCGGTGGAAACACCATATATTTT
J gene: TRBJ1-3
clone size: -
V gene: TRBV28
CDR3 length: 14
D gene: TRBD1

CDR3 protein: CASSLLQGAREQYF
CDR3 DNA: TGCGCCAGCAGCTTGCTGCAGGGGGCGCGCGAGCAGTACTTC
J gene: TRBJ2-7
clone size: once
V gene: TRBV5-1
CDR3 length: 14
D gene: TRBD1

CDR3 protein: CASSQNRDTEAFF
CDR3 DNA: TGCGCCAGCAGCCAGAACCGGGACACTGAAGCTTTCTTT
J gene: TRBJ1-1
clone size: -
V gene: TRBV4-3
CDR3 length: 13
D gene: -

CDR3 protein: CSAREPGLDRYEQFF
CDR3 DNA: TGCAGTGCTCGTGAACCGGGACTAGATCGGTATGAGCAGTTCTTC
J gene: TRBJ2-1
clone size: -
V gene: TRBV20-1
CDR3 length: 15
D gene: TRBD2

CDR3 protein: CASSILPGEEYGYTF
CDR3 DNA: TGTGCCAGTAGTATACTGCCAGGGGAGGAATATGGCTACACCTTC
J gene: TRBJ1-2
clone size: -
V gene: TRBV19
CDR3 length: 15
D gene: -

CDR3 protein: CASSPGGLGYGYTF
CDR3 DNA: TGTGCCAGCAGTCCGGGGGGGCTCGGATATGGCTACACCTTC
J gene: TRBJ1-2
clone size: -
V gene: TRBV6-5
CDR3 length: 14
D gene: -

CDR3 protein: CASSPFYSADEQYF
CDR3 DNA: TGTGCCAGCTCACCATTCTACTCGGCAGACGAGCAGTACTTC
J gene: TRBJ2-7
clone size: -
V gene: TRBV18
CDR3 length: 14
D gene: -

CDR3 protein: CASSQAERTYEQYF
CDR3 DNA: TGCGCCAGCAGCCAAGCAGAGCGCACCTACGAGCAGTACTTC
J gene: TRBJ2-7
clone size: -
V gene: TRBV4-3
CDR3 length: 14
D gene: -

CDR3 protein: CASSRRGLAGNGAYNEQFF
CDR3 DNA: TGTGCCAGCAGCCGAAGGGGACTAGCGGGAAATGGGGCCTACAATGAGCAGTTCTTC
J gene: TRBJ2-1
clone size: -
V gene: TRBV7-3
CDR3 length: 19
D gene: TRBD2

CDR3 protein: CASSHGQREALTGELFF
CDR3 DNA: TGTGCCAGCAGTCACGGGCAGCGGGAGGCCCTCACCGGGGAGCTGTTTTTT
J gene: TRBJ2-2
clone size: -
V gene: TRBV6-6
CDR3 length: 17
D gene: TRBD2

CDR3 protein: CASSLQGRGNQPQHF
CDR3 DNA: TGTGCCAGCAGTCTACAGGGTAGGGGCAATCAGCCCCAGCATTTT
J gene: TRBJ1-5
clone size: once
V gene: TRBV7-2
CDR3 length: 15
D gene: -

CDR3 protein: CAWSVHLGGRGSNQPQHF
CDR3 DNA: TGTGCCTGGAGTGTACATCTAGGGGGAAGGGGTAGCAATCAGCCCCAGCATTTT
J gene: TRBJ1-5
clone size: -
V gene: TRBV30
CDR3 length: 18
D gene: -

CDR3 protein: CASSSPWGRASGNTIYF
CDR3 DNA: TGTGCCAGCAGCTCCCCATGGGGTCGGGCCTCTGGAAACACCATATATTTT
J gene: TRBJ1-3
clone size: -
V gene: TRBV7-9
CDR3 length: 17
D gene: -